This T cell receptor (beta chain) was profiled in a study of blood T cells in healthy people across ages. The wider study: About one barcoded TCR beta cDNA was captured per two T cells.

Trimming left V 2 bases short and J 4 bases short, with 9 bases between. The germline CDR1 and CDR2 sequences are MNHEY and SMNVEV (reference sequence). The CDR3 is 14 amino acids. PCR was performed a second time for about 6 to 11 cycles using a sample-barcoded 5' primer and a J-beta primer mix. TCRdb re-derived calls from the 5' RACE reads in MiXCR, one entry per CDR3 protein. The sample lists about 640,000 distinct CDR3 sequences, under 70% occurring once. Study results and caveats: When set beside aged donors, long-lived donors presented more naive CD4+ cells and higher diversity. Nothing was known about donor CMV status, and this possibly confounded expanded clonotype changes.

This clonotype was found a few times. The antigen is undetermined. The TCR was taken from a man aged 60 to 75 in good health. V usage is TRBV27 and J usage is TRBJ2-1; D is undetermined. Sequenced input: blood. The CDR3 is CASSLNSPYNEQFF. The CDR3 DNA sequence: TGTGCCAGCAGTTTAAACAGCCCTTACAATGAGCAGTTCTTC.